This paragraph covers one T cell receptor (beta chain) sequence. Its antigen is currently unknown. This sample stems from a study of vaccination and CD4 T cells after COVID-19. Study in general: Convalescent patients gave post-COVID blood a median approximately 100 days post-diagnosis, range 35 to 161. Ranging from 14 to 241, the interval between dose two and post-vaccine sampling had a median of 72 days.

CDR1 and CDR2 (germline): DFQATT, SNEGSKA (reference sequence). V trimming: 6 bases; J trimming: 0 bases; junction bases outside the gene matches: 7. The CDR3 sequence is 14 residues long. CD4+ T cells that had been cultured provided DNA sequenced with the Oncomine TCR Beta short-read assay. From cultured CD4+ T cells, genomic DNA was extracted. TCRdb passed the PCR reads through MiXCR, listing each CDR3 protein once. The sample lists thousands of distinct CDR3 sequences; 50% to 60% were seen once. Documented treatment: approximately nine-day PBMC culture with coronavirus spike peptide pools or control peptides (ViraFEST assay). According to the study, CD4+ T cells from the unexposed donor were gathered ahead of the COVID-19 pandemic (2011-2018). Unexposed-donor CD4+ T cells were probed with SARS-CoV-2 S/N and four cold-coronavirus spikes, cells permitting.

The sequenced sample was CD4+ T cells from blood, cultured in vitro. The chain is built from TRBV20-1 and TRBJ1-1; 7 bases are a match to TRBD1. The source is a human donor in good health. CDR3 loop: CSASGTAMNTEAFF. CDR3 sequence (DNA): TGCAGTGCAAGCGGGACAGCCATGAACACTGAAGCTTTCTTT.